The 14 T cell receptor beta chains listed next were all sequenced from one sample in a study of Graves' ophthalmopathy and Graves' hyperthyroidism. The TCR beta CDR3 regions underwent amplification from RNA transcripts. RT-PCR with HTBI primers came first, then second-round multiplex PCR. From the multiplex PCR reads, TCRdb called clonotypes with MiXCR, one entry per CDR3 protein. The sample consists of 360,000 or so distinct CDR3 sequences, around 19% of them appearing once. Sequenced sample: peripheral blood. The source is a woman younger than 35 with Graves' ophthalmopathy.

This clonotype was detected many times. V usage is TRBV19 and J usage is TRBJ1-5; 7 positions match TRBD1. Unmatched junction bases numbered 7, after V lost 3 bases and J lost 2 bases. This CDR3 is 16 amino acids long. Germline values: CDR1 LNHDA, CDR2 SQIVND (reference sequence). The CDR3 sequence is CASSMRLDRGNQPQHF. DNA of the CDR3: TGTGCCAGTAGTATGCGACTCGACAGGGGCAATCAGCCCCAGCATTTT.

This clonotype was recorded many times. The CDR3 DNA sequence: TGTGCCAGCAGCTCCTTTCTGGGGGTGGGCTCTGAAGCTTTCTTT. Its translation: CASSSFLGVGSEAFF. The chain uses TRBV7-2 and TRBJ1-1; D might be TRBD1 (5 bases). The CDR3 is 15 amino acids. Per germline, CDR1 SGHTA and CDR2 FQGNSA. V lost 4 bases, J lost 6 bases, and 18 bases lay in between.

This clonotype was counted at least ten times. V gene TRBV28 combines with J gene TRBJ2-4; D uncertain. This CDR3 comprises 13 residues. Germline V CDR1 and CDR2: MDHEN, SYDVKM. Trimming shortened V by 10 bases and J by 0 bases, and 10 bases separated the two germline ends. The CDR3 bases are TGTGCCACCTTTCAACTAGCCAAAAACATTCAGTACTTC. Its protein product is CATFQLAKNIQYF.

This clonotype occurred many times. V is TRBV5-1 and J is TRBJ2-5, with 7 bases that match TRBD1. CDR3 length equals 14 residues. Germline CDR1 reads SGHRS; CDR2 reads YFSETQ. V lost 2 bases and J lost 3; bases outside the gene matches: 4. CDR3 amino acids: CASSFGQGEETQYF. CDR3 nucleotide sequence: TGCGCCAGCAGCTTTGGGCAGGGGGAAGAGACCCAGTACTTC.

This clonotype was counted at least ten times. This chain uses TRBV10-3 with TRBJ2-7; D call uncertain. Germline CDR1 is ENHRY and CDR2 is SYGVKD. V lost 3 bases and J lost 5, with 5 bases in between. The CDR3 sequence is 11 residues long. The CDR3: CAISDRDEQYF. In nucleotides, the CDR3 is TGTGCCATCAGTGATAGGGACGAGCAGTACTTC.

In this sample, this clonotype turned up many times. This chain connects TRBV6-1 to TRBJ1-5; unclear D gene. The CDR3 is 15 residues long. The V and J ends lost 0 bases and 3 bases respectively, with 9 bases between them. Germline V gives CDR1 MNHNS, CDR2 SASEGT. The CDR3 nucleotides read TGTGCCAGCAGTGAAGCGCTGGGGTACAATCAGCCCCAGCATTTT. Translating it yields CASSEALGYNQPQHF.

Many counts were recorded for this clonotype. This chain uses TRBV19 with TRBJ2-7; TRBD1 matches 12 bases. The CDR3 sequence is 16 residues long. Germline trimming cut 5 bases from V and 3 bases from J; bases unmatched to any gene: 8. Germline V gene sequence: CDR1 LNHDA, CDR2 SQIVND (reference sequence). The CDR3 nucleotides are TGTGCCAGTAGTTTCGGCGGGACAGGGGGCTACTACGAGCAGTACTTC. Its protein is CASSFGGTGGYYEQYF.

This clonotype showed up many times. The J gene is TRBJ2-2, the V gene TRBV6-2 or TRBV6-3, with D hard to call. Deletions cut 2 bases from V and 6 bases from J, with 4 bases between. Per the germline V gene, CDR1 is MNHEY and CDR2 is SVGEGT. This CDR3 has 12 residues. CDR3 coding DNA: TGTGCCAGCAGTTACGGTGCCGGGGAGCTGTTTTTT. This encodes CASSYGAGELFF.

The chain joins TRBV29-1 to TRBJ2-7; D is unresolved. Germline values: CDR1 SQVTM, CDR2 ANQGSEA. Trimming left V 7 bases short and J 5 bases short, with 18 bases between. The CDR3 has 13 residues. The CDR3 coding sequence is TGCAGCGCCTCGTCTACGCTCTCTAACGAGCAGTACTTC. It is translated as CSASSTLSNEQYF.

V usage is TRBV11-1 and J usage is TRBJ1-4; 8 nucleotides agree with TRBD1. Germline loops: CDR1 SGHAT, CDR2 FQDESV (reference sequence). The CDR3 is 16 amino acids. With V trimmed by 2 bases and J by 8 bases, 10 bases remained unmatched. The CDR3 sequence is CASSLPGGQGKEKLFF. The CDR3 DNA reads TGTGCCAGCAGCTTACCGGGAGGACAGGGCAAGGAAAAACTGTTTTTT.

This clonotype came up many times. This chain connects TRBV5-6 to TRBJ2-4; the D call may be TRBD1 or TRBD2 (5 bases each). The CDR3 has 16 amino acids. Germline assignment: CDR1 SGHDT and CDR2 YYEEEE. The V gene lost 2 bases and the J gene lost 1 base, with 13 bases spanning the gap. The CDR3 spells CASSFRGAEAKNIQYF. In nucleotides, the CDR3 is TGTGCCAGCAGCTTTCGAGGGGCGGAGGCCAAAAACATTCAGTACTTC. The whole variable domain, filled in from reference TRBV5-6 and TRBJ2-4, reads DAGVTQSPTHLIKTRGQQVTLRCSPKSGHDTVSWYQQALGQGPQFIFQYYEEEERQRGNFPDRFSGHQFPNYSSELNVNALLLGDSALYLCASSFRGAEAKNIQYFGAGTRLSVL.

This clonotype was seen repeatedly, ten times or more. CDR3 in amino acids: CASSQPGTSSSYEQYF. The CDR3 DNA follows: TGTGCCAGCAGTCAACCGGGGACATCGAGCTCCTACGAGCAGTACTTC. The chain is built from TRBV6-2 or TRBV6-3 and TRBJ2-7, with a weak D call TRBD1 (6 bases). Germline V gene lookup returns CDR1 MNHEY and CDR2 SVGEGT. The CDR3 is made up of 16 amino acids. Trimming pared 5 bases from V and 0 bases from J, leaving 17 bases between.

This clonotype was observed at least ten times. This chain connects TRBV27 to TRBJ1-2; no firm D call. The CDR3 loop spans 15 amino acids. The germline V gene has CDR1 MNHEY and CDR2 SMNVEV (reference sequence). V gave up 5 bases and J gave up 4 bases, with 17 bases separating them. The CDR3: CASSLLPRGGYGYTF. CDR3 DNA: TGTGCCAGCAGTCTGCTTCCACGAGGCGGCTATGGCTACACCTTC.

This clonotype was recorded many times. CDR3 nucleotide sequence: TGTGCCAGTAGTGCACAGGGGGCTCCTCAGCCCCAGCATTTT. Residues: CASSAQGAPQPQHF. The J gene is TRBJ1-5, the V gene TRBV19; 9 nucleotides align to TRBD1. The CDR3 covers 14 residues. Per the germline V gene, CDR1 is LNHDA and CDR2 is SQIVND (reference sequence). V was pared by 5 bases and J by 6 bases, with 5 bases of the junction left unmatched.